This T cell receptor (beta chain) stems from a study of glioma-infiltrating T cells. The study, taken as a whole, reports: Above-expected tissue-blood divergence occurred in all gliomas, most in low-grade ones. Tissue and blood shared very few CDR3 sequences.

The iRepertoire nested amplicon-rescue multiplex PCR amplified TCR alpha and beta CDR3s from RNA. TCRdb called the multiplex PCR reads again in MiXCR, with one record for every CDR3 protein. In the table there are some 160,000 distinct CDR3 sequences, roughly two fifths of which are singletons. Per germline, CDR1 SGHNT and CDR2 YYREEE (reference sequence). This CDR3 contains 15 residues. V lost 2 bases and J lost 1, with 10 bases in between. In this sample, this clonotype turned up many times. No antigen is known for it. V is TRBV5-4 and J is TRBJ1-5, with D possibly being TRBD1 (6 bases). The clonotype comes from a human donor with low-grade glioma or glioblastoma, undergoing nonglioma brain surgery, or in good health (not recorded which). Sequenced input: glioma tissue, nonneoplastic brain tissue, or PBMCs (not recorded which). The CDR3 sequence is CASSFGGRSNQPQHF. The CDR3 DNA reads TGTGCCAGCAGCTTTGGGGGCAGGAGCAATCAGCCCCAGCATTTT.